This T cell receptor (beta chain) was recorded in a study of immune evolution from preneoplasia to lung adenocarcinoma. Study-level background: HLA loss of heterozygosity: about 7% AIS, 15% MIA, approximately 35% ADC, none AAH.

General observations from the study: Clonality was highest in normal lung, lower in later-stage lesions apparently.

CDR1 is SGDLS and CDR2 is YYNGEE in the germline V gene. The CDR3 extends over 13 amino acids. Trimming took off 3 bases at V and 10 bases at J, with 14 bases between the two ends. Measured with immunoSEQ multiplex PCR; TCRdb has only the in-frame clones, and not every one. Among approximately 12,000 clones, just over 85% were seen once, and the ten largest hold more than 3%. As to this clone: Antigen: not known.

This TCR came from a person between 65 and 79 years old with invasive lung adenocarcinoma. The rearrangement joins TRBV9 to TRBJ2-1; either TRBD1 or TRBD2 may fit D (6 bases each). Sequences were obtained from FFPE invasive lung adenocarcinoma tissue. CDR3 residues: CASSASVGGEQFF. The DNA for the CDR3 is TGTGCCAGCAGCGCCAGTGTGGGGGGCGAGCAGTTCTTC.